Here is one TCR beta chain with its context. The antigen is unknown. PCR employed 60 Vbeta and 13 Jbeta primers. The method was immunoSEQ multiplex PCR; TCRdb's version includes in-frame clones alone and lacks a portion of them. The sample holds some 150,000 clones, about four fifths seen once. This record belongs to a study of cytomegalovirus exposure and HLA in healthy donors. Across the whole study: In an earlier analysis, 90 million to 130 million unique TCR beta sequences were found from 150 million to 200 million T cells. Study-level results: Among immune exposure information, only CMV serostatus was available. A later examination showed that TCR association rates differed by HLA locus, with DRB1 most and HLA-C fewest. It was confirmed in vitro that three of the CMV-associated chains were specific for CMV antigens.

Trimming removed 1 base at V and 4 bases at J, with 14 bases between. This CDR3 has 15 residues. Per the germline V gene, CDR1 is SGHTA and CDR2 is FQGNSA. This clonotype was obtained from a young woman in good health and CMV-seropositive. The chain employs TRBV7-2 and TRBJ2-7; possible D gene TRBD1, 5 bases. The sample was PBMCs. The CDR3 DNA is TGTGCCAGCAGCTTAGTGATGACAGTACCATACGAGCAGTACTTC. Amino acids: CASSLVMTVPYEQYF.